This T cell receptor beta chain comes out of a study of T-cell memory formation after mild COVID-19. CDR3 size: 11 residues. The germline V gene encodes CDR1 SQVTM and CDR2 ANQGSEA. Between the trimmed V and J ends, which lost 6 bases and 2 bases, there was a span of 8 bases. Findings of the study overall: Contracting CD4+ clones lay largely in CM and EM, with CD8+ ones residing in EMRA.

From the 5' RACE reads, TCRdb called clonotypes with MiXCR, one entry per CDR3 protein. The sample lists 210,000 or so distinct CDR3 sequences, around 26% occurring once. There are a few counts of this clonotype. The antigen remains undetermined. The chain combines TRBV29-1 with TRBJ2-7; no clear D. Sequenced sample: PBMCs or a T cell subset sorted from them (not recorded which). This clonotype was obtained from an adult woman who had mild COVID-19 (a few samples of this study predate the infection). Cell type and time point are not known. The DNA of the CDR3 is TGCAGCGTCCGAGCGACCTACGAGCAGTACTTC. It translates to CSVRATYEQYF.